Below, 18 T cell receptor beta chains from the same sample are listed, as sequenced in a study of T cells in women clearing cervical HPV infection. TCRdb keeps only in-frame clones here, not all; method: immunoSEQ multiplex PCR. Its table lists 40,000 to 55,000 clones. The sequencing input was blood buffy coat. These receptor sequences come from a woman aged 18 to 75 with a cervical HPV16 infection that either progressed to CIN3+ or cleared (not recorded which).

Worth noting for this clone: The read comes to an end 3 residues before the CDR3 does, leaving the germline J gene to fill in the end. V and J are TRBV19 and TRBJ1-4; D may be TRBD1 (6 bases). CDR1 is LNHDA and CDR2 is SQIVND in the germline V gene (reference sequence). The CDR3 contains 15 residues. The DNA read from the CDR3 is TGTGCCAGTAGTCAAGGGGGAACCGGGGCCAACGTA. Residues: CASSQGGTGANV. The complete CDR3 protein is CASSQGGTGANVLFF.

CDR3 amino acids: CASSLVGLAGAGGETQYF. CDR3 DNA (partial): TGTGCCAGCAGCTTAGTGGGACTAGCGGGGGCTGGAGGAGAGACC. The chain carries TRBV7-6 and TRBJ2-5, with TRBD2 matching over 14 bases. The read is 3 residues too short to cover the CDR3 end, so that end is filled in from the germline J gene. Germline-derived CDR1 and CDR2 are SGHVS and FNYEAQ. The length of the CDR3 is 18 residues. The V gene end was trimmed by 1 base and the J gene end by 4 bases; junction bases not matched to a gene: 8.

Remarks on this clone: Coverage ceases 3 residues before the CDR3 finishes, and the germline J gene fills in the end. The chain carries TRBV7-6 and TRBJ2-7; 7 nucleotides agree with TRBD1. The ends lost 1 base at V and 5 bases at J; junction bases unmatched: 14. The germline CDR1 and CDR2 sequences are SGHVS and FNYEAQ. This CDR3 is 17 amino acids long. The CDR3 spells CASSLVRGGGSSNEQYF. The covered CDR3 bases are TGTGCCAGCAGCTTAGTTCGAGGGGGCGGTTCCTCGAACGAG.

About this clone: The CDR3 end falls 3 residues outside the read, so it is completed with the germline J gene. V is TRBV5-4 and J is TRBJ2-2; 7 positions match TRBD2. The CDR3 spans 15 residues. Germline V lookup: CDR1 SGHNT, CDR2 YYREEE (reference sequence). The V gene end was trimmed by 4 bases and the J gene end by 6 bases; junction bases not matched to a gene: 9. CDR3 in amino acids: CASSEEGLVSGELFF. The covered CDR3 bases are TGTGCCAGCAGCGAAGAAGGACTAGTGTCCGGGGAG.

A note on this clone: The read terminates 3 residues before the CDR3 end, so the remaining end is supplied by the germline J gene. The J gene is TRBJ1-2, the V gene TRBV19, with 7 bases aligning to TRBD1. The CDR3 sequence is 14 residues long. The germline V gene has CDR1 LNHDA and CDR2 SQIVND (reference sequence). The CDR3 DNA, read in part, is TGTGCCAGCGTTGACAGGGTTCGCACAGATACC. It encodes CASVDRVRTDT. The CDR3 in its entirety is CASVDRVRTDTYTF.

On this clone: The read finishes 3 residues shy of the CDR3 end, and the germline J gene is used to complete it. The chain recombines TRBV6-1 with TRBJ2-7; D may be TRBD2 (7 bases). The CDR3 is made up of 15 amino acids. Germline values: CDR1 MNHNS, CDR2 SASEGT. V was clipped by 0 bases and J by 2 bases, with 11 bases between them. Incomplete CDR3 DNA: TGTGCCAGCAGTGAAGCGGCGGGGGCCGCCTACGAG. Its protein product is CASSEAAGAAYE. The entire CDR3 protein is CASSEAAGAAYEQYF.

For this clone: The read terminates 3 residues ahead of where the CDR3 ends, so the germline J gene completes it. The chain is built from TRBV28 and TRBJ2-3; D might be TRBD1 (5 bases). Trimming took 2 bases from V and 4 from J, leaving 22 bases between them. This CDR3 is 18 amino acids long. Germline V gene data show CDR1 as MDHEN and CDR2 as SYDVKM. Incomplete CDR3 DNA: TGTGCCAGCAGTTTAGCTGGTGACAGCCGCAACGAGGCAGATACG. It specifies CASSLAGDSRNEADT. The full CDR3 is CASSLAGDSRNEADTQYF.

About this clone: The CDR3 goes on 3 residues after the read ends, and that part is filled in from the germline J gene. The chain combines TRBV6-2 or TRBV6-3 with TRBJ1-2; D perhaps matches TRBD1 (6 bases). This CDR3 has 16 amino acids. CDR1 is MNHEY, CDR2 SVGEGT, per germline. This chain's CDR3 is CASSFRLAGATDTYTF. The CDR3 DNA, read in part, is TGTGCCAGCAGTTTCCGACTAGCGGGGGCAACAGATACC.

Comment on this clone: The read ends 3 residues early relative to the CDR3; the germline J gene fills the gap. The rearrangement uses TRBV7-2 and TRBJ2-3; unclear D gene. Trimming stripped 1 base from V and 5 bases from J, with 4 bases between. This CDR3 is built from 12 residues. Per germline, CDR1 SGHTA and CDR2 FQGNSA. The chain's CDR3 is CASSLVVDTQYF. Partial CDR3 DNA: TGTGCCAGCAGCTTAGTAGTAGATACG.

Partial CDR3 DNA: TGTGCCAGCAGCGCAAGAACTGGGACAAACAATGAC. Amino acids: CASSARTGTNND. The full CDR3 sequence reads CASSARTGTNNDYTF. The chain joins TRBV7-9 to TRBJ1-2; a possible D gene is TRBD1 (6 bases). Sequencing ends 3 residues short of the CDR3 end; the germline J gene provides the rest. Germline CDR1 is SEHNR and CDR2 is FQNEAQ (reference sequence). This CDR3 has 15 residues.

On this clone: The missing CDR3 end, 3 residues past where the read stops, is filled in from the germline J gene. The rearrangement uses TRBV5-1 and TRBJ2-7, with D possibly being TRBD2 (6 bases). This CDR3 contains 14 residues. V lost 0 bases, J lost 6 bases, and 13 bases lay in between. The germline gives CDR1 SGHRS, CDR2 YFSETQ. CDR3 protein: CASSLVRGLGEQYF. The covered CDR3 bases are TGCGCCAGCAGCTTGGTGCGGGGCTTGGGCGAG.

In the case of this clone: The sequence runs out 3 residues before the end of the CDR3; the remainder is reconstructed from the germline J gene. The V and J genes are TRBV5-1 and TRBJ1-1; TRBD1 is a possible D gene (5 bases). The V gene's germline CDR1 is SGHRS and CDR2 YFSETQ. Between the trimmed V and J ends, which lost 1 base and 0 bases, there was a span of 16 bases. The CDR3 runs to 17 residues. CDR3 region: CASSLRAGNLMNTEAFF. The part of the CDR3 DNA that was read is TGCGCCAGCAGCTTGAGAGCAGGGAACTTAATGAACACTGAA.

As regards this clone: The read terminates 3 residues ahead of where the CDR3 ends, so the germline J gene completes it. V usage is TRBV28 and J usage is TRBJ2-2, with 10 bases identical to TRBD2. The CDR3 runs 16 residues. Per germline, CDR1 MDHEN and CDR2 SYDVKM. V lost 7 bases to trimming and J lost 4 bases; unmatched junction nucleotides: 9. Partial CDR3 DNA: TGTGCCAGCAAAGCTAGCGGGGGCTTTGGCACCGGGGAG. Its protein product is CASKASGGFGTGE. The full CDR3 reads CASKASGGFGTGELFF.

In the case of this clone: The read ends 3 residues shy of where the CDR3 ends; the end is completed using the germline J gene. The rearrangement links TRBV5-1 to TRBJ2-2; D not certain. This CDR3 is 16 amino acids long. Per germline, CDR1 SGHRS and CDR2 YFSETQ. The V end was cut by 4 bases, the J end by 3 bases, with 16 bases between. CDR3 in amino acids: CASSRLWASDTGELFF. The CDR3 DNA, read in part, is TGCGCCAGCAGCCGCCTGTGGGCTTCGGACACCGGGGAG.

With respect to this clone: The read terminates 3 residues before the CDR3 end, so the remaining end is supplied by the germline J gene. The gene calls are TRBV2 and TRBJ2-2; tentatively, D is TRBD1 or TRBD2 (5 bases each). CDR3 size: 13 residues. The germline CDR1 and CDR2 sequences are SNHLY and FYNNEI. Incomplete CDR3 DNA: TGTGCCTGCACAGGAGCGGATAATTCACCG. Its protein is CACTGADNSP. The whole CDR3 sequence is CACTGADNSPLFF.

In the case of this clone: The read terminates 3 residues ahead of where the CDR3 ends, so the germline J gene completes it. The chain recombines TRBV11-2 with TRBJ1-3; D may be TRBD1 (5 bases). V was shortened by 5 bases and J by 2 bases, with 13 bases between the two germline ends. Germline CDR1 reads SGHAT; CDR2 reads FQNNGV. This CDR3 has 15 residues. The part of the CDR3 DNA that was read is TGTGCCAGCAGCACCTACCAGGGTCCTGGAAACACC. It specifies CASSTYQGPGNT. The entire CDR3 sequence reads CASSTYQGPGNTIYF.

As regards this clone: The read ends 3 residues before the CDR3 terminus; that terminus is restored from the germline J gene. The chain uses TRBV5-1 and TRBJ1-4, with D possibly TRBD1 on 5 matching bases. The V end was cut by 0 bases, the J end by 6 bases, with 12 bases between. The CDR3 extends over 15 amino acids. Germline CDR1 reads SGHRS; CDR2 reads YFSETQ. The CDR3 loop reads CASSLEWGTYEKLFF. The sequenced part of the CDR3 DNA is TGCGCCAGCAGCTTGGAGTGGGGGACTTATGAAAAA.

With regard to this clone: The CDR3 end is not reached by the read, which stops 3 residues before it; the germline J gene fills it in. The chain employs TRBV28 and TRBJ2-3, with D perhaps matching TRBD2 (6 bases). Germline V CDR1 and CDR2: MDHEN, SYDVKM. The length of the CDR3 is 14 residues. Trimming removed 3 bases at V and 1 base at J, with 8 bases between. This CDR3 reads CASSLRGRTDTQYF. The part of the CDR3 DNA that was read is TGTGCCAGCAGTTTGCGGGGACGCACAGATACG.